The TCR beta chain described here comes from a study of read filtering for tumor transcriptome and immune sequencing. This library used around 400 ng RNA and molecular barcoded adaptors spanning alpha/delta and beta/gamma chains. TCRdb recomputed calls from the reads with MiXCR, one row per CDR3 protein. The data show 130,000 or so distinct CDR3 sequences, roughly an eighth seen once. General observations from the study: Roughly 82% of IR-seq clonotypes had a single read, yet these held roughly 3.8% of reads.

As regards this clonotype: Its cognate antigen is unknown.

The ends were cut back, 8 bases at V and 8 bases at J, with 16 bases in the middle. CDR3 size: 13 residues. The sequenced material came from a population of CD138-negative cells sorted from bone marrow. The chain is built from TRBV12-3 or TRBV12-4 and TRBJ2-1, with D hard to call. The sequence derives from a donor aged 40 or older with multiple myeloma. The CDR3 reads CASAWTRIDEQFF. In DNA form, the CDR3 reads TGTGCCAGCGCTTGGACCAGGATAGATGAGCAGTTCTTC.